The rows below give T cell receptor beta chains drawn from one sample of a study of cytomegalovirus exposure and HLA in healthy donors. TCRdb's table, derived via immunoSEQ multiplex PCR, lists solely in-frame clones and lacks some. Of approximately 160,000 clones listed, around nine tenths are singletons. Sequencing input: PBMCs. These receptors originate from a woman between 18 and 29 years old in good health and CMV-seropositive. Both conserved end residues are trimmed from each CDR3. The order of the fields is V gene, J gene, CDR3 protein.

>TRBV7-3|TRBJ2-1
ASSLYGTSLFNEQF
>TRBV11-1|TRBJ2-1
ASSPRQGYYNEQF
>TRBV29-1|TRBJ2-3
SVDRGDTQY
>TRBV7-3|TRBJ2-3
ASSPDGMGDTQY
>TRBV7-9|TRBJ2-3
ASSPQGATDTQY
>TRBV27|TRBJ1-5
ASSLLGAGQPQH
>TRBV28|TRBJ2-2
ASSSYLTPGLAPGGELF
>TRBV30|TRBJ2-7
AWGQGAGEQY
>TRBV28|TRBJ2-1
ASSHLAGKVYNEQF
>TRBV9|TRBJ2-2
ASSVVPETGELF
>TRBV25-1|TRBJ2-7
ASSEWWRTPIYEQY
>TRBV9|TRBJ2-6
ASSALVIGANVLT
>TRBV10-2|TRBJ2-7
ASKLPPRDEQY
>TRBV7-9|TRBJ2-5
ASSQGLAGTSGETQY
>TRBV4-2|TRBJ1-3
ASSSRRGDSGNTIY
>TRBV5-1|TRBJ2-5
ASSLGTGPQETQY
>TRBV11-2|TRBJ2-7
ASSFGPKGQSYEQY
>TRBV19|TRBJ1-5
ASSQNQPQH
>TRBV28|TRBJ2-2
ASRGGGSGSEEF
>TRBV15|TRBJ2-5
ATSREGQAQETQY
>TRBV6-1|TRBJ2-6
ASSDRLSGANVLT
>TRBV6-1|TRBJ2-7
ASSDDRLI
>TRBV2|TRBJ2-7
ASRRRLADSYEQY
>TRBV9|TRBJ2-7
ASSLGLAGVQEQY
>TRBV5-1|TRBJ2-7
ASSGGSGVPHEQY
>TRBV18|TRBJ2-7
ASSPPTLREGRYEQY
>TRBV11-2|TRBJ2-7
ASSLLADEQY
>TRBV5-8|TRBJ1-4
ASSLGFSRGIEKLF
>TRBV6-1|TRBJ2-7
ASSASGSYEQY
>TRBV6-5|TRBJ1-2
ASSRQGRGRVGYT
>TRBV9|TRBJ1-2
ASSVAAGSGYT
>TRBV11-3|TRBJ2-7
ASSLSGGADEQY
>TRBV11-2|TRBJ2-7
ASSLVGRTSTYEQY
>TRBV25-1|TRBJ2-2
ASSGTGANTGELF
>TRBV25-1|TRBJ2-7
ASSEPGLSGFRYEQY
>TRBV4-2|TRBJ2-7
ASSQDGGGSYEQY
>TRBV5-6|TRBJ1-3
ASSLSSGNTIY
>TRBV2|TRBJ1-2
ASSVNRGGYT
>TRBV2|TRBJ2-2
ASRDSGRVAGELF
>TRBV30|TRBJ2-6
AWSGTGGSSGANVLT
>TRBV18|TRBJ2-7
ASSLIGGGQEQY
>TRBV25-1|TRBJ1-5
ASSEPGYDQPQH
>TRBV7-9|TRBJ2-7
ASSLALGLHSYEQY
>TRBV9|TRBJ2-7
ASSVGASAYEQY
>TRBV30|TRBJ1-5
AWSIRGNQPQH
>TRBV7-2|TRBJ2-7
ASSPSEVSGAAYEQY
>TRBV30|TRBJ1-4
AWRGEYNEKLF
>TRBV7-6|TRBJ2-7
ASSLEVRGTDSYEQY
>TRBV9|TRBJ2-3
ASSVAGDRADTQY
>TRBV7-8|TRBJ1-5
ASSKQGSNQPQH
>TRBV10-2|TRBJ1-1
ASSEGPEAF
>TRBV4-3|TRBJ2-7
ASSQDTGVYEQY
>TRBV9|TRBJ2-7
ASSPGTGAYEQY
>TRBV19|TRBJ2-7
ASSIQTQGAYEQY
>TRBV28|TRBJ1-5
ASSTTVYSNQPQH
>TRBV5-1|TRBJ2-1
ASSRVLAGEDEQF